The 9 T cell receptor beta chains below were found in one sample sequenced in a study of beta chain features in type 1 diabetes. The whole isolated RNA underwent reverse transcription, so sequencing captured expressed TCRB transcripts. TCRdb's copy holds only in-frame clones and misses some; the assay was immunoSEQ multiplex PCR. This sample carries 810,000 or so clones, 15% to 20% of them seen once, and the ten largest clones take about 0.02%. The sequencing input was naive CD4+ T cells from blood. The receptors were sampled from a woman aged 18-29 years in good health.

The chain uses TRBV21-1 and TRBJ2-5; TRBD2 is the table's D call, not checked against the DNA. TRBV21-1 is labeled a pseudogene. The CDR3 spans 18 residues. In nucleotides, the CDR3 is TGTGCCAGCAGCAACACTTTTCACCCGGGGGGGTTTGGCGAGACCCAGTACTTC. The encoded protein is CASSNTFHPGGFGETQYF.

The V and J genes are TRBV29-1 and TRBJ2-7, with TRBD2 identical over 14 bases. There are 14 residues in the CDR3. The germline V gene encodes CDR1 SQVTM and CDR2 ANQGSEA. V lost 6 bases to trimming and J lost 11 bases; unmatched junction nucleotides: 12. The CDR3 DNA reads TGCAGCGTGGTCCCGGGACTAGCGGGAGATCTCGAGTACTTC. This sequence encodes CSVVPGLAGDLEYF.

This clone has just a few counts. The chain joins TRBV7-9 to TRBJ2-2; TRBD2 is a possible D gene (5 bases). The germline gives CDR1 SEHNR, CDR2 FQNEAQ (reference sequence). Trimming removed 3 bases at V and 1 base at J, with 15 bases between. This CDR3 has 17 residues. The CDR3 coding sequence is TGTGCCAGCAGCTTGGACCGGGCGGGCTGGAACACCGGGGAGCTGTTTTTT. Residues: CASSLDRAGWNTGELFF.

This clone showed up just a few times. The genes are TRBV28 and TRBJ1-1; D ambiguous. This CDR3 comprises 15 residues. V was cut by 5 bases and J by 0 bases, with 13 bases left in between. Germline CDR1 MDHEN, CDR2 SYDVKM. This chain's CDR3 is CASSPRGPLNTEAFF. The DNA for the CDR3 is TGTGCCAGCAGTCCAAGAGGACCGCTGAACACTGAAGCTTTCTTT.

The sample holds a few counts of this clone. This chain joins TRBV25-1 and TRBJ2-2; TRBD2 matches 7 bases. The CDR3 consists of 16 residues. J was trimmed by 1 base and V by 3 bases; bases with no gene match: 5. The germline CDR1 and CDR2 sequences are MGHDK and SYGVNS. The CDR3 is CASSDRGLWNTGELFF. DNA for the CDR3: TGTGCCAGCAGTGACCGGGGACTATGGAACACCGGGGAGCTGTTTTTT.

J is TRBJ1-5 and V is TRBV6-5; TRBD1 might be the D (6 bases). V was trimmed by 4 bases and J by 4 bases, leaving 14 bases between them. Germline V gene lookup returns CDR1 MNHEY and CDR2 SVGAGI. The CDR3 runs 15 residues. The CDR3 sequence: CASSSSGTKNQPQHF. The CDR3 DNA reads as TGTGCCAGCAGTTCATCCGGGACAAAGAATCAGCCCCAGCATTTT.

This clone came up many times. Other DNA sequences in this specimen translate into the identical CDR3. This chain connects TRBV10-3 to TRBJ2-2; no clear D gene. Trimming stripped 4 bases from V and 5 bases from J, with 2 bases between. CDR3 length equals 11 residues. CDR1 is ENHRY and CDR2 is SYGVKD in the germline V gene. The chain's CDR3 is CAISGTGELFF. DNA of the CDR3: TGTGCCATCAGTGGAACCGGGGAGCTGTTTTTT.

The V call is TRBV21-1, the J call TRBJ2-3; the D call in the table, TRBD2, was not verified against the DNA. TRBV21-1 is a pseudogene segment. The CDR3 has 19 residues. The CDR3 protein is CASSNGGLAGGPGTDTQYF. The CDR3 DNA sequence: TGTGCCAGCAGCAATGGAGGGCTAGCGGGAGGGCCCGGTACGGATACGCAGTATTTT.

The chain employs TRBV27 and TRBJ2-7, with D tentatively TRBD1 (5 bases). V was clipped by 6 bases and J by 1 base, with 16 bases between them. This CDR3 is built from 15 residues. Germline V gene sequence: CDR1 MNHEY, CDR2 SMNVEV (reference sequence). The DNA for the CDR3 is TGTGCCAGCAGGGGCCTCGGACAATCTTCCTACGAGCAGTACTTC. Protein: CASRGLGQSSYEQYF.